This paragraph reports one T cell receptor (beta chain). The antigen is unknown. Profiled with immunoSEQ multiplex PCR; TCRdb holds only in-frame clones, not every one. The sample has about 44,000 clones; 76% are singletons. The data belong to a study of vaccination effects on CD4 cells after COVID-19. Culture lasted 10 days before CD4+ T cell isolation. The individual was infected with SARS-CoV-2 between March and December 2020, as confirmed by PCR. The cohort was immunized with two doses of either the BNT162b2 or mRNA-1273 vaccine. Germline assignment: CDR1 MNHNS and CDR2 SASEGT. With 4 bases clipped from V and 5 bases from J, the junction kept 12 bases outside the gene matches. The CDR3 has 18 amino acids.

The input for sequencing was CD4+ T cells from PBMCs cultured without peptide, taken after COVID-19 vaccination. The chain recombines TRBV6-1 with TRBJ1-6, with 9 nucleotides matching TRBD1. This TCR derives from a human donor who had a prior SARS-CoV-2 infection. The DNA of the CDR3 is TGTGCCAGCAGTGTGGGACAGGGCCTGAGGTGGGATAATTCACCCCTCCACTTT. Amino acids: CASSVGQGLRWDNSPLHF.